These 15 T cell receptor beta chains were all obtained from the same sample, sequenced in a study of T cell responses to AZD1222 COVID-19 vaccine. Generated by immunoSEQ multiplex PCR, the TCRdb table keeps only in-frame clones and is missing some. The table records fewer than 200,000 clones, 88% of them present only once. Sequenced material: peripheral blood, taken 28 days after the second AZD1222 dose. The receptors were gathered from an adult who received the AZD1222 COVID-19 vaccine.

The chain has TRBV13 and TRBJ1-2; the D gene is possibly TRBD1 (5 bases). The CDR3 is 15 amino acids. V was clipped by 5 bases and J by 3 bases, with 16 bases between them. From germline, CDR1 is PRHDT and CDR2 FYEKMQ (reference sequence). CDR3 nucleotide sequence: TGTGCCAGCAGCCTAATGACGGGGGGAGACTATGGCTACACCTTC. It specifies CASSLMTGGDYGYTF.

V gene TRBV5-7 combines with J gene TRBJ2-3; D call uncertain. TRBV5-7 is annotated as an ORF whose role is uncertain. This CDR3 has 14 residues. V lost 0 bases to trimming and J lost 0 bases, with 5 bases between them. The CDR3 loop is CASSLGQSTDTQYF. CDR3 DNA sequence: TGTGCCAGCAGCTTGGGACAAAGCACAGATACGCAGTATTTT.

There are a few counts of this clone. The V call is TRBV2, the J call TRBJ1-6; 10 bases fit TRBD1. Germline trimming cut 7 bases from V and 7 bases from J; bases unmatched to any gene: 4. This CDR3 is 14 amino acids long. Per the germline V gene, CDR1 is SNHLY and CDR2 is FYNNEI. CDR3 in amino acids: CASTTGQGNSPLHF. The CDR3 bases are TGTGCCAGCACCACGGGACAGGGGAATTCACCCCTCCACTTT.

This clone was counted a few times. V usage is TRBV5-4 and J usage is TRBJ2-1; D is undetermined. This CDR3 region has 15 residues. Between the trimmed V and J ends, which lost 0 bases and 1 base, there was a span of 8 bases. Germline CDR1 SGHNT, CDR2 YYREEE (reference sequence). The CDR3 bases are TGTGCCAGCAGCTTGGACGCCAGATCCTACAATGAGCAGTTCTTC. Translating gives CASSLDARSYNEQFF.

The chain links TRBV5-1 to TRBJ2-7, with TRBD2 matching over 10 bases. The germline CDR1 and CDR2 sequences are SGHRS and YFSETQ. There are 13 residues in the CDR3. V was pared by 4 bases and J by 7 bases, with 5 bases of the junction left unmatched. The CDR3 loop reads CASSEGLAWEQYF. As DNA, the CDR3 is TGCGCCAGCAGCGAGGGACTAGCGTGGGAGCAGTACTTC.

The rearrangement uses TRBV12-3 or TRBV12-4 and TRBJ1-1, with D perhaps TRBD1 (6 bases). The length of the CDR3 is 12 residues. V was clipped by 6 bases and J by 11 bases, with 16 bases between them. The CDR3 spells CASRPGTSWAFF. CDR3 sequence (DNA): TGTGCCAGCAGACCAGGGACAAGTTGGGCTTTCTTT.

CDR3 protein: CASSWTGETQYF. DNA of the CDR3: TGTGCCAGCAGCTGGACAGGGGAGACCCAGTACTTC. This chain connects TRBV5-6 to TRBJ2-5; 8 positions agree with TRBD1. Germline values: CDR1 SGHDT, CDR2 YYEEEE. The V gene end was trimmed by 3 bases and the J gene end by 5 bases; junction bases not matched to a gene: 0. CDR3 length equals 12 residues.

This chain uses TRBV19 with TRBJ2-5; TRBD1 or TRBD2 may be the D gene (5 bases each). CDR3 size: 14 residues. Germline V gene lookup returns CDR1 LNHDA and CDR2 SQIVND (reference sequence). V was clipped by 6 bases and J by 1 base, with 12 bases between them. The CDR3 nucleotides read TGTGCCAGTAGCTGGGACCGACGCCAAGAGACCCAGTACTTC. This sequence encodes CASSWDRRQETQYF.

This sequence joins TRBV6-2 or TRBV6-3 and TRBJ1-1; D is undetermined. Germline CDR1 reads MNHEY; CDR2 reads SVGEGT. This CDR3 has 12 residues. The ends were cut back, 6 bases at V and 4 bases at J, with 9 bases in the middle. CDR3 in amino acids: CASSGPVTEAFF. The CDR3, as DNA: TGTGCCAGCAGCGGGCCGGTCACTGAAGCTTTCTTT.

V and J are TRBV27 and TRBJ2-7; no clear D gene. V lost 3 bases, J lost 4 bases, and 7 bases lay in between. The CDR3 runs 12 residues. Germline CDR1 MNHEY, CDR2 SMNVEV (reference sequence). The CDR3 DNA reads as TGTGCCAGCAGTTTTTTCAGTTACGAGCAGTACTTC. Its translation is CASSFFSYEQYF.

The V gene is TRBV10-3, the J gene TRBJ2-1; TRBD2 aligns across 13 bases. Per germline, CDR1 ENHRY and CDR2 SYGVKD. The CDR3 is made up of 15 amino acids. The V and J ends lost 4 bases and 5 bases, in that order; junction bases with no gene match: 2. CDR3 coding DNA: TGTGCCATCAGTGGGGGACTAGCGGGGAACAATGAGCAGTTCTTC. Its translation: CAISGGLAGNNEQFF.

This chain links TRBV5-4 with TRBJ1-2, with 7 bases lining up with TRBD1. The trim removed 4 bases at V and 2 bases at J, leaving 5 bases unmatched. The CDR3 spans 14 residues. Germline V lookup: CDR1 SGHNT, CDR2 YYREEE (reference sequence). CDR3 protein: CASSARQGNYGYTF. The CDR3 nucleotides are TGTGCCAGCAGCGCAAGACAGGGAAACTATGGCTACACCTTC.

This CDR3 is CASSQTGNTGELFF. CDR3 sequence (DNA): TGTGCCAGCAGCCAGACCGGGAACACCGGGGAGCTGTTTTTT. The V and J genes are TRBV4-2 and TRBJ2-2, with D uncertain. Per germline, CDR1 LGHNA and CDR2 YNFKEQ. This CDR3 is 14 amino acids long. The V gene lost 3 bases and the J gene lost 1 base, with 6 bases spanning the gap.

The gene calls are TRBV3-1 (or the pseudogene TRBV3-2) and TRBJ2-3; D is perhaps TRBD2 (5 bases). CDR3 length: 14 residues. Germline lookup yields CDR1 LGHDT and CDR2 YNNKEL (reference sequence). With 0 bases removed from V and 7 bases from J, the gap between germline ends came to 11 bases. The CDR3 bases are TGTGCCAGCAGCCAAGATGTCGGCGGGTATACGCAGTATTTT. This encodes CASSQDVGGYTQYF.

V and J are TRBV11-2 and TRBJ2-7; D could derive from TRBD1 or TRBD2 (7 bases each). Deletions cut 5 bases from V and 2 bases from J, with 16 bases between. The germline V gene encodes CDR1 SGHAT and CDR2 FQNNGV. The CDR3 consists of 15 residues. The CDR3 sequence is CASSRGRGPTYEQYF. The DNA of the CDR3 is TGTGCCAGCAGCAGGGGGCGGGGGCCGACCTACGAGCAGTACTTC.